The clone carrying this T cell receptor beta chain showed up many times. The antigen remains unidentified. The record originates from a study of CD8+CD57+ T cells in acquired aplastic anemia. Overall study context: Sorted CD4+ and CD8+ cells yielded 2.5 to 3.5 ug of DNA on average. Notes on the study in general: Researchers reported that CD8+ Simpson's diversity was not significantly different in patients versus controls. Researchers report that some 31 CD8+ CDR3 sequences appeared in both patients and controls.

Template material for TCR beta VDJ and CDR3 profiling consisted of genomic DNA. Via MiXCR, TCRdb re-called the reads, giving one row per CDR3 protein. The table lists under 200,000 distinct CDR3 sequences, around 48% of them singletons. Trimming stripped 0 bases from V and 13 bases from J, with 9 bases between. CDR1 and CDR2 from the germline V gene are GTSNPN and SVGIG (reference sequence). CDR3 length: 10 amino acids. Patients who underwent sequencing had shown CD8+CD57+ cell expansion by flow cytometry. Prior therapy had not been administered to any patient at the time of blood sampling. This TCR came from a human donor with aplastic anemia. The chain joins TRBV30 to TRBJ1-2; D is ambiguous. Sequenced input: sorted CD4+, CD8+, or CD8+CD57+ T cells (not recorded which) from PBMCs. The CDR3 DNA reads as TGTGCCTGGAGTGTACGGTCTCCCACCTTC. Its protein product is CAWSVRSPTF.